The sequence of this T cell receptor (beta chain) was determined in a study of blood T cell repertoires in COVID-19. For the study at large: In each case, the material was cDNA or gDNA derived from T cells, B-cell-depleted T cells, or PBMCs.

The protocol was immunoSEQ multiplex PCR, while the TCRdb copy is restricted to in-frame clones and leaves out a portion. The sample carries some 250,000 clones, roughly 89% recorded once. The V gene's germline CDR1 is LGHDT and CDR2 YNNKEL (reference sequence). The CDR3 is 14 amino acids. The V end was cut by 8 bases, the J end by 4 bases, with 17 bases between. This receptor was identified in a man aged 25-45 years who had recovered from COVID-19. The chain joins TRBV3-1 (or the pseudogene TRBV3-2) to TRBJ1-2; TRBD1 is a possible D gene (5 bases). Material for sequencing was peripheral blood. The CDR3 reads CASGPRDSRYGYTF. Here the CDR3 DNA reads TGTGCCAGCGGGCCGAGGGACTCACGCTATGGCTACACCTTC.